One sample yielded the 14 T cell receptor beta chains listed below, sequenced in a study of cytomegalovirus exposure and HLA in healthy donors. Primers for the PCR totalled 60 Vbeta and 13 Jbeta. Repertoires were generated with immunoSEQ multiplex PCR, while TCRdb's copy carries only in-frame clones and drops some. The sample totals over 80,000 clones. Sequencing was carried out using PBMCs. Receptor source: a girl aged 10 to 17 in good health and CMV-seropositive.

The chain couples TRBV5-4 to TRBJ2-2, with 7 bases lining up with TRBD2. In germline, CDR1 is SGHNT, CDR2 YYREEE (reference sequence). CDR3 length: 16 residues. V lost 5 bases, J lost 7 bases, and 14 bases stayed unmatched. The CDR3 loop is CASRPGGRGYGGELFF. CDR3 nucleotide sequence: TGTGCCAGCAGGCCAGGAGGGCGGGGGTACGGCGGGGAGCTGTTTTTT. Complete variable domain (other parts from reference TRBV5-4 and TRBJ2-2): ETGVTQSPTHLIKTRGQQVTLRCSSQSGHNTVSWYQQALGQGPQFIFQYYREEENGRGNFPPRFSGLQFPNYSSELNVNALELDDSALYLCASRPGGRGYGGELFFGEGSRLTVL.

This chain connects TRBV13 to TRBJ1-3; D not certain. V was shortened by 1 base and J by 4 bases, with 14 bases between the two germline ends. The CDR3 spans 16 residues. CDR1 PRHDT and CDR2 FYEKMQ come from the germline V gene (reference sequence). The CDR3 bases are TGTGCCAGCAGCTTAGTAGGCGGGAAGGAAGGAAACACCATATATTTT. This translates into CASSLVGGKEGNTIYF.

The rearrangement joins TRBV5-1 to TRBJ1-2; D perhaps matches TRBD1 (6 bases). From germline, CDR1 is SGHRS and CDR2 YFSETQ. Trimming removed 2 bases at V and 6 bases at J, with 20 bases between. This CDR3 is built from 16 residues. CDR3 bases: TGCGCCAGCAGCTTAGGGTCCGGGACACTGGGGGATGGCTACACCTTC. Its protein product is CASSLGSGTLGDGYTF.

The chain uses TRBV28 and TRBJ1-6; D is ambiguous. CDR1 and CDR2 (germline): MDHEN, SYDVKM. Trimming pared 6 bases from V and 9 bases from J, leaving 12 bases between. CDR3 length: 13 amino acids. CDR3 sequence reads: CASSPRRSSPLHF. DNA of the CDR3: TGTGCCAGCAGCCCCCGTAGGAGTTCACCCCTCCACTTT.

The genes are TRBV7-9 and TRBJ2-2; maybe TRBD1 (5 bases). The CDR3 totals 14 residues. Germline CDR1 reads SEHNR; CDR2 reads FQNEAQ (reference sequence). The V and J ends lost 1 base and 5 bases respectively, with 8 bases between them. CDR3 protein: CASSLGTRTGELFF. For the CDR3, the DNA is TGTGCCAGCAGCTTAGGGACAAGGACCGGGGAGCTGTTTTTT.

The chain uses TRBV14 and TRBJ1-6; TRBD1 is a possible D gene (5 bases). This CDR3 contains 16 residues. Per germline, CDR1 SGHDN and CDR2 FVKESK. The ends were cut back, 1 base at V and 5 bases at J, with 12 bases in the middle. CDR3 sequence: CASSQGWGRDNSPLHF. In DNA form, the CDR3 reads TGTGCCAGCAGCCAAGGGTGGGGCAGGGATAATTCACCCCTCCACTTT.

The rearrangement uses TRBV19 and TRBJ1-2; 9 bases fit TRBD1. The length of the CDR3 is 15 residues. Germline lookup yields CDR1 LNHDA and CDR2 SQIVND (reference sequence). With V trimmed by 5 bases and J by 6 bases, 10 bases remained unmatched. CDR3 coding DNA: TGTGCCAGTAGTTTACCCTGGGACAGGGTGAATGGCTACACCTTC. Its translation is CASSLPWDRVNGYTF.

The gene calls are TRBV25-1 and TRBJ1-6, with TRBD1 identical over 7 bases. The CDR3 is 16 residues long. J was trimmed by 6 bases and V by 9 bases; bases with no gene match: 14. Per the germline V gene, CDR1 is MGHDK and CDR2 is SYGVNS. The CDR3 nucleotides read TGTGCCAGTAATACAGGGGCGGGCTTTTTTAATTCACCCCTCCACTTT. This encodes CASNTGAGFFNSPLHF.

The chain is built from TRBV15 and TRBJ2-7; 7 positions agree with TRBD1. With 5 bases clipped from V and 3 bases from J, the junction kept 10 bases outside the gene matches. The CDR3 runs 15 residues. CDR1 is LNHNV, CDR2 YYDKDF, per germline (reference sequence). CDR3 sequence (DNA): TGTGCCACCAGCGGACAGGACAGATCGAGCTACGAGCAGTACTTC. This encodes CATSGQDRSSYEQYF.

The chain uses TRBV30 and TRBJ1-6; D perhaps matches TRBD1 (5 bases). Germline assignment: CDR1 GTSNPN and CDR2 SVGIG (reference sequence). The ends were cut back, 1 base at V and 5 bases at J, with 15 bases in the middle. CDR3 length equals 16 residues. Written as DNA, the CDR3 is TGTGCCTGGAGTGGCGTCCAGGGCGGAAATAATTCACCCCTCCACTTT. Translation gives CAWSGVQGGNNSPLHF.

This chain connects TRBV19 to TRBJ1-1, with no clear D. CDR1 is LNHDA and CDR2 is SQIVND in the germline V gene (reference sequence). Trimming cost V 4 bases and J 7 bases, with 10 bases left between them. The CDR3 has 12 residues. CDR3 nucleotide sequence: TGTGCCAGTAGTAGGTCTAGATTTGAAGCTTTCTTT. It codes for CASSRSRFEAFF.

The rearrangement joins TRBV5-6 to TRBJ1-4; TRBD1 matches at 9 bases. Trimming took 4 bases from V and 7 from J; bases not matched to a gene: 8. Germline lookup yields CDR1 SGHDT and CDR2 YYEEEE. This CDR3 comprises 15 residues. The CDR3 DNA reads as TGTGCCAGCAGCAATAGGGACAGGGTGGTTGAAAAACTGTTTTTT. As protein: CASSNRDRVVEKLFF.

The genes are TRBV19 and TRBJ1-1; possible D gene TRBD1, 5 bases. The CDR3 sequence is 12 residues long. V lost 3 bases, J lost 6 bases, and 8 bases lay in between. Germline CDR1 is LNHDA and CDR2 is SQIVND (reference sequence). CDR3 sequence reads: CASSMGGAEAFF. In nucleotides, the CDR3 is TGTGCCAGTAGTATGGGAGGGGCTGAAGCTTTCTTT.

This chain links TRBV4-2 with TRBJ1-3; 7 bases agree with TRBD1. V trimming: 1 base; J trimming: 2 bases; junction bases outside the gene matches: 2. This CDR3 has 15 residues. Germline V gives CDR1 LGHNA, CDR2 YNFKEQ. The chain's CDR3 is CASSQATGAGNTIYF. CDR3 sequence (DNA): TGTGCCAGCAGCCAAGCTACAGGGGCTGGAAACACCATATATTTT.